This T cell receptor (beta chain) was retrieved from a study of cytomegalovirus exposure and HLA in healthy donors. Study-wide points: The likely origin of a cluster of highly shared sequence variants was a sequencing artifact.

60 Vbeta and 13 Jbeta primers were used in PCR. The assay was immunoSEQ multiplex PCR, and TCRdb's table has in-frame clones only and misses some. Of around 130,000 clones listed, 70% to 80% are singletons. Concerning this clone itself: Antigen specificity is unknown.

Germline-derived CDR1 and CDR2 are MNHNS and SASEGT. This CDR3 is 17 amino acids long. Germline trimming cut 3 bases from V and 8 bases from J; bases unmatched to any gene: 15. The TCR comes from a man in his fifties or sixties in good health and CMV-seronegative. The chain joins TRBV6-1 to TRBJ2-1, with 8 bases identical to TRBD1. Sequencing input: PBMCs. Here the CDR3 DNA reads TGTGCCAGCAGTGAGCTATGGGACAGGCCTCTAGCCGATGAGCAGTTCTTC. This sequence encodes CASSELWDRPLADEQFF.